The clone carrying this T cell receptor (beta chain) was detected many times. The antigen remains undetermined. The sample comes from a study of blood T cells in healthy people across ages. The study, taken as a whole, reports: Across samples, TCR beta diversity tracked strongly with naive T cell percentage.

Primers used in a second PCR of about 6 to 11 cycles were a sample-barcoded 5' primer and a J-beta primer mix. Every sample produced at least 2.5 million CDR3-containing paired-end reads. TCRdb ran MiXCR on the 5' RACE reads and lists one entry per CDR3 protein. The table shows about 1.6 million distinct CDR3 sequences, with about 31% occurring only once. A minimum of 5.5 micrograms of total RNA was extracted per sample. This sequence was found in a young woman in good health. The sample taken for sequencing was blood.

The CDR3 nucleotides are TGTGCCAGCAGCTTTGGGACAGTCCAAGAGACCCAGTACTTC. This encodes CASSFGTVQETQYF. The chain joins TRBV5-5 to TRBJ2-5, with 7 bases that match TRBD1. V shed 2 bases, J shed 1 base, and the junction held 2 bases outside the gene matches. The CDR3 consists of 14 residues. Germline V gene lookup returns CDR1 SGHKS and CDR2 YYEKEE (reference sequence).